Here is one T cell receptor beta chain with its context. This entry is derived from a study of cytomegalovirus exposure and HLA in healthy donors. The PCR ran on 60 Vbeta and 13 Jbeta primers. Sequenced by immunoSEQ multiplex PCR; TCRdb stores in-frame clones only, minus some. This table holds over 110,000 clones, 75% to 90% found once. The CDR3 is 14 residues long. Trimming pared 3 bases from V and 0 bases from J, leaving 7 bases between. Looked up from germline, CDR1 is WNHNN and CDR2 is SYGVQD (reference sequence). The chain combines TRBV10-1 with TRBJ2-3; D unclear. The origin of this receptor is a man aged 35 to 55 in good health and CMV-seronegative. Sequences were obtained from PBMCs. CDR3 DNA: TGCGCCAGCAGTGATGAGGCTAGCACAGATACGCAGTATTTT. It codes for CASSDEASTDTQYF.